This T cell receptor beta chain originates from a study of CD8 T cells in ankylosing spondylitis (dated by TCRdb to 2016 to 2017). Broadly, across the study: The study profiled T cell receptor beta repertoires in healthy donors and ankylosing spondylitis patients to find disease-linked TCR variants. The whole study cohort included 108 healthy donors and some 27 ankylosing spondylitis patients. Samples of peripheral blood were taken, and for ankylosing spondylitis patients, synovial fluid was collected as well.

The paper as a whole reports these results and caveats: Some TCR beta motif variants had previously been reported in synovial fluid and blood of reactive arthritis patients, which suggested common disease-initiation mechanisms. The disease-linked clones were reported as significantly enriched in matched synovial fluid samples from ankylosing spondylitis patients. In peripheral blood, the disease-linked clones were found at relatively low frequencies and had a CD8+ phenotype. A TCR beta motif made up of 7 to 9 highly homologous amino acid variants appeared to be characteristic of blood from ankylosing spondylitis patients.

This clonotype was detected only a few times. Its antigen has not been determined. Base qualities are not provided; no much larger clone lies one nucleotide away. Sequenced on an Illumina HiSeq 2500. Quantitative 5'-RACE with molecular barcodes was used to prepare TCR beta libraries. Concerning the study's data processing: Disease-linked TCR variants were identified with a new computational method built on a probabilistic model of VDJ rearrangement. TCRdb ran its own pipeline on the public reads, namely fastp trimming at Q25 and MiXCR clone calling, and kept in-frame beta chains. Entries are consolidated by CDR3 protein sequence, retaining the most common genes and DNA. V and J calls and clone size were set by TCRdb, not the authors. This sample holds more than 100,000 distinct CDR3 sequences; over 15% were observed only once. The ten largest clones take up 30% to 35% of the sample. The CDR3 contains 17 residues, cysteine and phenylalanine counted. Left in the record is the CDR3 DNA by itself, 51 bases read in frame from the first base. From a lookup of the germline V gene (reference sequence), CDR1 and CDR2 are MNHEY and SMNVEV. V and J are trimmed by 3 bases and 5 bases, and the gene matches miss 10 bases of the junction.

The chain joins TRBV27 to TRBJ2-2, with 9 junctional bases fitting TRBD2. The sequencing sample was made of blood, either unsorted or a sorted T cell fraction (not recorded which). This clonotype was sampled from a male donor with ankylosing spondylitis. The CDR3: CASSFGAGGPPTGELFF. Read as DNA, the sequence is TGTGCCAGCAGTTTTGGGGCGGGAGGGCCGCCTACCGGGGAGCTGTTTTTT.